This is a list of T cell receptor beta chains from one sample in a study of blood T cell repertoires in COVID-19. Only in-frame clones appear in the TCRdb table, and some are missing; sequencing was by immunoSEQ multiplex PCR. This repertoire shows around 63,000 clones, approximately 84% found once; its top ten account for more than 15%. Sequencing was done on a sample of peripheral blood. These receptors all stem from a man aged 55-75 years with COVID-19, enrolled during active disease. CDR3s include the opening cysteine and the closing phenylalanine or tryptophan.

V gene,J gene,CDR3 protein
TRBV13,TRBJ1-6,CASSDTDRGRSPLHF
TRBV7-3,TRBJ1-3,CASSLTGGDTGNTIYF
TRBV4-2,TRBJ2-1,CASSQVGIAGVAEQFF
TRBV5-3,TRBJ1-1,CARTRLMNTEAFF
TRBV7-3,TRBJ2-1,CASSPRGTYNEQFF
TRBV5-4,TRBJ2-3,CASSSSGGGHTDTQYF
TRBV18,TRBJ2-7,CASSTTPPPGDEQYF
TRBV5-4,TRBJ1-4,CASSRRQGPNEKLFF
TRBV7-3,TRBJ2-6,CASTLGGAGANVLTF
TRBV7-2,TRBJ2-2,CASRTGGGTGELFF
TRBV7-6,TRBJ2-1,CASSLGSGGNNEQFF
TRBV9,TRBJ2-1,CASAQLGTSGSYNEQFF
TRBV5-1,TRBJ2-1,CASSFGTSGSNEQFF
TRBV29-1,TRBJ2-3,CSVEPGQGMTDTQYF
TRBV29-1,TRBJ1-6,CSVAQGRTSPLHF
TRBV7-2,TRBJ1-2,CASSLGGPAVGYTF
TRBV3-1/TRBV3-2,TRBJ2-5,CASSQGPDRGGETQYF
TRBV14,TRBJ1-5,CASSHLRPGDGRNQPQHF
TRBV7-9,TRBJ1-4,CASSPNSATNEKLFF
TRBV7-9,TRBJ1-2,CASSPGQPPDYTF
TRBV3-1/TRBV3-2,TRBJ1-6,CASSQVTEGSYNSPLHF
TRBV6-5,TRBJ2-5,CASRMTGSEETQYF
TRBV5-4,TRBJ2-1,CASSSGLTINEQFF
TRBV30,TRBJ2-7,CAWIGLAGADYEQYF
TRBV3-1/TRBV3-2,TRBJ1-5,CASSQDDSGNQPQHF
TRBV3-1/TRBV3-2,TRBJ1-1,CASSQVVPPKVQGAREAFF
TRBV5-1,TRBJ1-4,CASSGGGNEKLFF
TRBV18,TRBJ2-7,CASSPGSVDEQYF
TRBV15,TRBJ1-2,CATSRAGQGRSGYTF
TRBV4-1,TRBJ1-1,CASSHPPQSFMNTEAFF
TRBV6-2/TRBV6-3,TRBJ2-3,CASSHWTSATDTQYF
TRBV10-3,TRBJ1-3,CAIRPGQGEDTIYF
TRBV7-2,TRBJ2-2,CASSLLGGRSTGELFF
TRBV30,TRBJ2-7,CAWTGNYEQYF
TRBV27,TRBJ1-2,CASSRDRAPTTYGYTF
TRBV9,TRBJ1-1,CASSARRENTEAFF
TRBV6-5,TRBJ2-1,CASSRPSGRANEQFF
TRBV14,TRBJ2-3,CASSRAGQGIYITDTQYF
TRBV19,TRBJ1-5,CASSGTGGQPQHF
TRBV6-5,TRBJ2-1,CASLSGGFSYNEQFF
TRBV11-2,TRBJ1-1,CASSLEGPPLMTFANTEAFF
TRBV27,TRBJ1-1,CASRQGLYTEAFF
TRBV19,TRBJ2-2,CASSIAGGFDVGNTGELFF
TRBV19,TRBJ1-5,CASSMARGGYARNQPQHF
TRBV10-1,TRBJ2-4,CASSTQGAKNIQYF
TRBV5-1,TRBJ1-3,CASSLDGGGGNTIYF
TRBV5-6,TRBJ2-5,CASSPGASDKGRETQYF
TRBV18,TRBJ1-4,CASSHQGGDEKLFF
TRBV16,TRBJ1-4,CASSQGDTATNEKLFF
TRBV19,TRBJ2-4,CASTSPGMGKNIQYF